These T cell receptor beta chains were read from a single sample in a study of identical twins. TCRdb called the 5' RACE reads again in MiXCR, with one record for every CDR3 protein. The table has about 190,000 distinct CDR3 sequences, roughly 15% seen once. These data also featured in a second study, about T cells expressing NK-cell markers.

Sequenced sample: CD8+ T cells sorted from blood. The receptors here all came from a woman younger than 35 in good health. The CDR3 runs from the conserved cysteine through the conserved F or W. D genes are given only for firm matches. Expanded clones are given a class, and other clones once, few, many or no size at all.

cdr3_nt cdr3_aa j_call cdr3_length clone_size d_call v_call
TGTGCCAGCAGCTTGGAAGGTGGGATCGATGAAAAACTGTTTTTT CASSLEGGIDEKLFF TRBJ1-4 15 NA NA TRBV5-8
TGCGCCAGCATTCCCACCGGTTGGACCCGAGGGCACACCGGGGAGCTGTTTTTT CASIPTGWTRGHTGELFF TRBJ2-2 18 few NA TRBV5-1
TGTGCCAGCAGTTTTGCGCTAGCCGAGACCCAGTACTTC CASSFALAETQYF TRBJ2-5 13 few NA TRBV12-3/TRBV12-4
TGTGCCAGCAGTTTAGAGAGCTCCTACAATGAGCAGTTCTTC CASSLESSYNEQFF TRBJ2-1 14 many NA TRBV12-3/TRBV12-4
TGTGCCTGGAGTGTAAGGGGGTACACCGGGGAGCTGTTTTTT CAWSVRGYTGELFF TRBJ2-2 14 few NA TRBV30
TGTGCCAGCAGTCCGAGCAGGGAGACCCAGTACTTC CASSPSRETQYF TRBJ2-5 12 NA NA TRBV6-5
TGTGCCAGCAGCGAATGGACGTACACAGATACGCAGTATTTT CASSEWTYTDTQYF TRBJ2-3 14 NA NA TRBV3-1
TGCGCCAGCAGCGCTCGCACAGATACGCAGTATTTT CASSARTDTQYF TRBJ2-3 12 NA NA TRBV5-1
TGTGCCAGCAGTTTAGAACGTAACAATCAGCCCCAGCATTTT CASSLERNNQPQHF TRBJ1-5 14 NA NA TRBV12-3/TRBV12-4
TGTGCCAGCAGACAAGGACAGGGAAATGAGCAGTTCTTC CASRQGQGNEQFF TRBJ2-1 13 NA TRBD1 TRBV7-9
TGCGCCAGCAGCTTTAATCAGGGGTACACTGAAGCTTTCTTT CASSFNQGYTEAFF TRBJ1-1 14 NA NA TRBV5-1
TGCAGCGTTAGACTAGAAGGGACCCAGTACTTC CSVRLEGTQYF TRBJ2-5 11 NA NA TRBV29-1
TGTGCCAGCAGCCAATTTAGAGCAGGAAACACTGAAGCTTTCTTT CASSQFRAGNTEAFF TRBJ1-1 15 few NA TRBV16
TGTGCCAGCAGTTACGCTCCAGGGCTCAGCTCCTACGAGCAGTACTTC CASSYAPGLSSYEQYF TRBJ2-7 16 few NA TRBV6-5
TGTGCCAGCAGCCCAGGACAAGACCAGGCCTACGAGCAGTACTTC CASSPGQDQAYEQYF TRBJ2-7 15 NA NA TRBV7-9
TGTGCCAGCAGCCCGGGACCCGCGTACGAGCAGTACTTC CASSPGPAYEQYF TRBJ2-7 13 few NA TRBV5-6
TGTGCCAGCAGTGTCGGGGGCGAGGAGGAGACCCAGTACTTC CASSVGGEEETQYF TRBJ2-5 14 NA NA TRBV6-1
TGCAGTGCAACTCGCCGGGACTACAATGAGCAGTTCTTC CSATRRDYNEQFF TRBJ2-1 13 few NA TRBV20-1
TGCAGCGCCCCGGGACAGGCCGCCGGGGAGCTGTTTTTT CSAPGQAAGELFF TRBJ2-2 13 few TRBD1 TRBV29-1
TGTGCCAGCAGCTTAGCGCCGGAGCGGGGGGGTTACTTC CASSLAPERGGYF TRBJ2-1 13 NA TRBD2 TRBV7-8
TGTGCCAGTAGACCCGCCGCAGGGGATTTCGAGACCCAGTACTTC CASRPAAGDFETQYF TRBJ2-5 15 few NA TRBV19
TGTGCCAGCAGCTTAGGCCCCCGCGGGGGGGCTAGCACAGATACGCAGTATTTT CASSLGPRGGASTDTQYF TRBJ2-3 18 NA TRBD2 TRBV13
TGCAGCGTCCCGTCCCCCAGTGCCGGGGAGCTGTTTTTT CSVPSPSAGELFF TRBJ2-2 13 few NA TRBV29-1
TGTGCCAGCCAAGAGGTCGGCGGTGGGTCAGATACGCAGTATTTT CASQEVGGGSDTQYF TRBJ2-3 15 few NA TRBV7-6
TGCAGCGTACCTGGGGGTCTAAACACTGAAGCTTTCTTT CSVPGGLNTEAFF TRBJ1-1 13 NA NA TRBV29-1
TGCGCCAGCAGCTTTTCGGGGACCCAATACAATGAGCAGTTCTTC CASSFSGTQYNEQFF TRBJ2-1 15 NA NA TRBV5-1
TGTGCCAGCAGCCAAGATAGACAGGGTGCGGTGCCCCAGTTCTTC CASSQDRQGAVPQFF TRBJ2-1 15 NA TRBD1 TRBV14
TGCGCCAGCAGCATCTCAAGGGCCTACGAGCAGTACTTC CASSISRAYEQYF TRBJ2-7 13 NA NA TRBV5-1
TGCGCCAGCAGCCCCGGACTAGCGGGGGGGCGGGGCACAGATACGCAGTATTTT CASSPGLAGGRGTDTQYF TRBJ2-3 18 NA TRBD2 TRBV4-1
TGTGCCAGCAGAGACAGGGGAGGAGAGACCCAGTACTTC CASRDRGGETQYF TRBJ2-5 13 NA TRBD1 TRBV6-1